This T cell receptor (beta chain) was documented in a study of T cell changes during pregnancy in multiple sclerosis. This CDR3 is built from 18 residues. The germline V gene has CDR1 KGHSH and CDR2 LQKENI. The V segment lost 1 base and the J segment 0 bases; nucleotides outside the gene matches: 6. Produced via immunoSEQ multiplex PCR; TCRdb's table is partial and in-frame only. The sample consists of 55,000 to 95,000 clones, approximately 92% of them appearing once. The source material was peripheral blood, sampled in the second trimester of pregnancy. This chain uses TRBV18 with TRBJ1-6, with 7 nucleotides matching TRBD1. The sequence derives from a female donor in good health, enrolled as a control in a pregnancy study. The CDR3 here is CASSPRDSSASYNSPLHF. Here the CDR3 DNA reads TGTGCCAGCTCACCACGGGACAGTTCAGCCTCCTATAATTCACCCCTCCACTTT.